Listed below are T cell receptor beta chains from one sample, sequenced in a study of blood T cells in healthy people across ages. TCRdb used MiXCR to reprocess the 5' RACE reads, holding one entry per CDR3 protein. The repertoire has 850,000 or so distinct CDR3 sequences, 29% of them found once; the top ten carry 15% to 20%. Material for sequencing was blood. The receptor set was obtained from a woman aged 80 or over in good health. The CDR3 runs from the conserved cysteine through the conserved F or W. The D gene is left open where the match is weak. For some rows the clone size is stated as once, few or many, or as a class when expanded; others skip it.

v_gene	j_gene	abundance	d_gene	CDR3aa	CDR3nt
TRBV29-1	TRBJ2-7	NA	TRBD2	CSVQISGSYGQYF	TGCAGCGTTCAAATTAGCGGGAGCTACGGGCAGTACTTC
TRBV29-1	TRBJ2-3	many	TRBD2	CSVRGSGASTDTQYF	TGCAGCGTTAGAGGTAGCGGGGCTAGCACAGATACGCAGTATTTT
TRBV7-9	TRBJ2-1	many	NA	CASSQTGYLYNEQFF	TGTGCCAGCAGCCAAACAGGATACCTATACAATGAGCAGTTCTTC
TRBV6-5	TRBJ2-4	many	NA	CASSRGPQNIQYF	TGTGCCAGCAGCCGGGGCCCTCAAAACATTCAGTACTTC
TRBV25-1	TRBJ1-2	NA	NA	CASSYKWGRYTF	TGTGCCAGCAGTTACAAATGGGGACGCTACACCTTC
TRBV27	TRBJ2-3	NA	NA	CASTPGVGIGDTQYF	TGTGCCAGCACCCCTGGGGTGGGGATTGGAGATACGCAGTATTTT
TRBV4-3	TRBJ1-1	many	NA	CASSQLTVGTEAFF	TGCGCCAGCAGCCAATTGACAGTGGGCACTGAAGCTTTCTTT
TRBV29-1	TRBJ1-5	NA	TRBD1	CSVSDRGNDQPQHF	TGCAGCGTCTCGGACAGGGGGAACGACCAGCCCCAGCATTTT
TRBV5-1	TRBJ1-5	NA	TRBD1	CASGPGGTGNQPQHF	TGCGCCAGCGGCCCCGGGGGGACAGGGAATCAGCCCCAGCATTTT
TRBV6-2/TRBV6-3	TRBJ2-5	many	TRBD1	CASTKTGTGYYSEMETQYF	TGTGCCAGCACCAAAACCGGGACAGGGTATTATTCCGAAATGGAGACCCAGTACTTC
TRBV29-1	TRBJ2-7	few	TRBD2	CSVENQRGPYNEQYF	TGCAGCGTTGAAAACCAGCGGGGGCCCTACAATGAGCAGTACTTC
TRBV6-1	TRBJ2-2	NA	NA	CASGPAPGELFF	TGTGCCAGCGGACCTGCCCCCGGGGAGCTGTTTTTT
TRBV14	TRBJ1-2	many	NA	CASSHHVYGYTF	TGTGCCAGCAGCCATCACGTCTATGGCTACACCTTC
TRBV4-1	TRBJ2-7	NA	NA	CASSQDRHNEQYF	TGCGCCAGCAGCCAAGATCGGCACAATGAGCAGTACTTC
TRBV28	TRBJ1-4	NA	NA	CASNGRVGEKLFF	TGTGCCAGCAATGGCCGCGTAGGAGAAAAACTGTTTTTT
TRBV20-1	TRBJ2-2	few	TRBD1	CSAPKPTGAGGELFF	TGCAGTGCTCCTAAACCGACAGGGGCTGGCGGGGAGCTGTTTTTT
TRBV2	TRBJ1-2	few	NA	CASKVGPTDYGYTF	TGTGCCAGCAAGGTCGGCCCGACCGACTATGGCTACACCTTC
TRBV7-9	TRBJ1-2	NA	NA	CASSLSGQKTNYGYTF	TGTGCCAGCAGCCTAAGCGGACAGAAGACTAACTATGGCTACACCTTC
TRBV6-5	TRBJ1-5	many	TRBD1	CASRPSGTGNQPQHF	TGTGCCAGCAGACCCTCGGGGACAGGCAATCAGCCCCAGCATTTT
TRBV7-2	TRBJ1-3	NA	NA	CASSFGSSGNTIYF	TGTGCCAGCAGCTTCGGTTCCTCTGGAAACACCATATATTTT
TRBV3-1	TRBJ1-3	NA	TRBD1	CASSRRQGAAGNTIYF	TGTGCCAGCAGCCGACGACAGGGAGCGGCTGGAAACACCATATATTTT
TRBV20-1	TRBJ2-4	many	NA	CSASWQYKNIQYF	TGCAGTGCTAGCTGGCAGTACAAAAACATTCAGTACTTC
TRBV14	TRBJ2-1	NA	NA	CASSQGLGRGQFF	TGTGCCAGCAGTCAAGGGTTAGGCAGGGGGCAGTTCTTC
TRBV20-1	TRBJ2-5	many	NA	CSARGIPGHVQETQYF	TGCAGTGCTAGGGGTATCCCGGGACACGTCCAAGAGACCCAGTACTTC
TRBV2	TRBJ1-4	NA	TRBD1	CASSGQGDGPFF	TGTGCCAGCAGCGGCCAGGGGGACGGACCGTTTTTT
TRBV20-1	TRBJ1-2	few	NA	CSALQGNSVGYTF	TGCAGTGCGCTACAGGGTAATTCGGTTGGCTACACCTTC
TRBV20-1	TRBJ2-1	few	NA	CSTFDRSSYNEQFF	TGCAGTACTTTCGACAGGAGCTCCTACAATGAGCAGTTCTTC
TRBV6-5	TRBJ1-1	NA	NA	CASSYSTVRQNTEAFF	TGTGCCAGCAGTTACTCGACGGTGAGGCAGAACACTGAAGCTTTCTTT
TRBV7-9	TRBJ1-1	few	NA	CASSTRPGTLNTEAFF	TGTGCCAGCAGCACGCGGCCCGGGACTTTAAACACTGAAGCTTTCTTT
TRBV14	TRBJ1-6	NA	TRBD1	CTSRWTGGQSPLHF	TGTACCAGCAGATGGACAGGGGGACAATCACCCCTCCACTTT
TRBV7-2	TRBJ2-1	many	NA	CASSPGLARGQFF	TGTGCCAGCAGCCCGGGACTGGCTCGAGGGCAGTTCTTC
TRBV28	TRBJ1-5	many	NA	CASSSDGNQPQHF	TGTGCCAGCAGTTCAGACGGTAATCAGCCCCAGCATTTT
TRBV12-3/TRBV12-4	TRBJ1-2	NA	NA	CASSIDGYGYTF	TGTGCCAGCAGTATAGACGGTTATGGCTACACCTTC
TRBV15	TRBJ2-1	many	NA	CATSISSGSSYNEQFF	TGTGCCACCAGCATCAGTAGCGGTAGCTCCTACAATGAGCAGTTCTTC
TRBV12-3/TRBV12-4	TRBJ2-1	NA	NA	CASKGGEQFF	TGTGCCAGCAAGGGAGGTGAGCAGTTCTTC
TRBV5-1	TRBJ2-2	NA	TRBD2	CASSFPSGGSNTGELFF	TGCGCCAGCAGCTTTCCTAGCGGGGGATCTAACACCGGGGAGCTGTTTTTT
TRBV11-2	TRBJ2-3	many	NA	CASSLVFGASSTDTQYF	TGTGCCAGCAGCTTAGTATTTGGGGCGTCTAGCACAGATACGCAGTATTTT
TRBV29-1	TRBJ2-3	many	NA	CSVEKAGTDTQYF	TGCAGCGTTGAAAAGGCCGGCACAGATACGCAGTATTTT